Listed below are T cell receptor beta chains from one sample, sequenced in a study of cytomegalovirus exposure and HLA in healthy donors. The method was immunoSEQ multiplex PCR; TCRdb's version includes in-frame clones alone and lacks a portion of them. The sample lists about 140,000 clones; 65% to 85% were seen once. Sequencing input: PBMCs. These receptors all stem from a young man in good health and CMV-seronegative. Both conserved end residues are part of each CDR3. Clone sizes are given selectively: once, few, many, or a class where the clone is expanded.

clone_size j_call v_call cdr3_aa
NA TRBJ1-4 TRBV7-9 CASSAPGRGNEKLFF
NA TRBJ2-2 TRBV25-1 CASSAGGAGAGELFF
NA TRBJ2-7 TRBV7-9 CASSAGQGHYEQYF
NA TRBJ2-3 TRBV7-9 CASNEAGGSTDTQYF
once TRBJ1-4 TRBV6-5 CASTSDRGLGELFF
NA TRBJ2-5 TRBV9 CASSTRDRGAQYF
NA TRBJ1-2 TRBV6-6 CASSQGQGRGYTF
NA TRBJ2-7 TRBV4-3 CASSQEQISSYEQYF
once TRBJ2-1 TRBV4-1 CASSPQTDRDYNEQFF
once TRBJ1-6 TRBV6-1 CASSEKYYNSPLHF
few TRBJ1-3 TRBV6-6 CASTVGTATATIYF
NA TRBJ1-4 TRBV7-9 CSSSSLAGTGYRGEKLFF
NA TRBJ2-7 TRBV28 CASSFVGWTGFYEQYF
NA TRBJ1-6 TRBV27 CASSRRQGLFNSPLHF
NA TRBJ1-2 TRBV7-2 CASSARGQALGYTF
NA TRBJ2-1 TRBV19 CASSIESGNTGDNEQFF
once TRBJ2-2 TRBV9 CASSSGGQPANTGELFF
NA TRBJ2-7 TRBV5-1 CASSLAVTSYEQYF
NA TRBJ1-1 TRBV30 CAWSALLEGTEAFF
NA TRBJ2-3 TRBV30 CAWSVRGGTDTQYF
NA TRBJ1-5 TRBV6-1 CASSVLGALGHQPQHF
NA TRBJ2-7 TRBV7-2 CASSPTGVLYEQYF
once TRBJ2-3 TRBV6-4 CASSAFFSTDTQYF
NA TRBJ1-4 TRBV15 CATSWRQGATNEKLFF
few TRBJ2-3 TRBV11-3 CASSLDGGRDTQYF
few TRBJ1-4 TRBV27 CASSLRGWGEKLFF
NA TRBJ1-2 TRBV27 CASSLDRADGYTF
NA TRBJ1-4 TRBV30 CAWDRGNEKLFF
NA TRBJ1-3 TRBV6-5 CASSYSDGVGNTIYF
NA TRBJ1-3 TRBV5-1 CASSLALQGADTIYF
NA TRBJ1-1 TRBV6-1 CASSEVGGRWNTEAFF
NA TRBJ2-1 TRBV7-8 CASSPSRHYNEQFF
NA TRBJ1-6 TRBV19 CASSRGQADSPLHF
NA TRBJ2-7 TRBV7-9 CASSLVSGYEQYF
NA TRBJ2-7 TRBV5-8 CASSGTGTGDPPYEQYF
few TRBJ2-7 TRBV5-6 CASSSPGIRGVRSYEQYF
NA TRBJ1-2 TRBV18 CASSPRGVGYGYTF
NA TRBJ1-5 TRBV29-1 CSVVTGGGQPQHF
NA NA TRBV29-1 CSGGTEAYEQYF
NA TRBJ1-2 TRBV29-1 CSVRGQLLGYTF
NA TRBJ1-3 TRBV9 CASSTGTAGNTIYF
NA TRBJ2-7 TRBV2 CASSARTGGHEQYF
NA TRBJ1-1 TRBV7-2 CASSRVPRGRTEAFF
NA TRBJ1-2 TRBV6-5 CASSYDRGAYTF
NA TRBJ2-5 TRBV7-9 CSSSTGRGQETQYF
NA TRBJ1-5 TRBV9 CASSVDGRVGNQPQHF
NA NA TRBV2 CASRQGLSYEQYF
few TRBJ1-4 TRBV10-3 CAISESPLRATNEKLFF
once TRBJ1-1 TRBV11-2 CASSLGGGPEAFF
NA TRBJ1-2 TRBV7-9 CASSPRQGSGYTF
NA TRBJ1-2 TRBV29-1 CSVEKGGPSYGYTF
few TRBJ1-1 TRBV6-5 CASSRLQGLTEAFF